This T cell receptor (beta chain) was captured in a study of blood T cell repertoires in COVID-19. Looking at the study overall: Acute-phase and convalescent COVID-19 samples originated in the United States, Italy and Spain. The cDNA or gDNA used as material had been derived from T cells, B-cell-depleted T cells, or PBMCs.

CDR1 and CDR2 from the germline V gene are SGHVS and FQNEAQ. V dropped 5 bases and J dropped 3 bases, with 13 bases sitting between them. This CDR3 spans 15 amino acids. Assay: immunoSEQ multiplex PCR; the TCRdb copy retains only in-frame clones and omits some. The sample consists of about 100,000 clones, 75% to 95% of them appearing once. This clone has just one count. The sample comprised peripheral blood. The source is a man aged 18 to 30 with acute or convalescent COVID-19. The V gene is TRBV7-8, the J gene TRBJ1-4, with a tentative D call TRBD1 (6 bases). DNA for the CDR3: TGTGCCAGCAGCCCCCTACAGGGTTCTAATGAAAAACTGTTTTTT. Translation gives CASSPLQGSNEKLFF.